The clone carrying this TCR beta chain appeared a few times. This specimen belongs to a study of blood T cells in healthy people across ages. Overall study: Researchers report that template switching captured about one barcoded beta molecule per two T cells.

The use of a sample-barcoded 5' primer and a J-beta primer mix characterized a second PCR of roughly 6 to 11 cycles. Every cDNA molecule carried a tag from a template-switch adaptor bearing 12 random nucleotides. TCRdb reprocessed the 5' RACE reads via MiXCR and lists one record per CDR3 protein. This sample has about 930,000 distinct CDR3 sequences, with 25% to 35% found just once. Germline V gene data show CDR1 as MDHEN and CDR2 as SYDVKM. V lost 3 bases and J 0 bases, leaving 9 bases between the germline ends. This CDR3 has 16 residues. The same specimen was also included in a second study, on T cells of mothers and their children. That study reports: In this cohort, donors were three healthy Caucasian mothers plus their six children. Reads obtained per mother exceeded 9.5 million TCR beta CDR3 reads, with roughly 3.3 million obtained per child.

This chain uses TRBV28 with TRBJ2-6; D is unclear. Sequencing used blood. The clonotype originates from a woman in her thirties or forties in good health. In nucleotides, the CDR3 is TGTGCCAGCAGTTTGGGCGGATACTCTGGGGCCAACGTCCTGACTTTC. This translates into CASSLGGYSGANVLTF.